A selection of T cell receptor beta chains follows, all from one sample in a study of response to subunit inactivated influenza vaccine. TCRdb reprocessed the RT-PCR reads with MiXCR, giving one entry per CDR3 protein. The table records about 570,000 distinct CDR3 sequences, around 11% of them present only once. These data are also associated with another study on T cells expressing NK-cell markers.

The sample here was PBMCs from blood, taken on the day of vaccination. These receptors originate from a man in his forties or fifties who received an inactivated influenza vaccine. Each CDR3 is given with its conserved first and last residue. D genes are given only for firm matches. Some rows mark clone size as missing; the rest say once, few, many or name a class of expanded clone.

len	v_gene	abundance	d_gene	CDR3aa
15	TRBV5-1	many	TRBD2	CASSFGGTNTGELFF
14	TRBV6-2/TRBV6-3	NA	NA	CASSYLRLNTQAFF
15	TRBV28	many	NA	CASSSPGVDDNEQFF
15	TRBV12-3/TRBV12-4	many	TRBD1	CASRTGTGNQSPLHF
14	TRBV5-1	few	TRBD1	CASSLAGTGYGYTF
14	TRBV5-1	NA	NA	CASSPGHLAEKLFF
18	TRBV7-8	many	NA	CASSLDVLGRYSNQPQHF
14	TRBV2	few	TRBD1	CASRAQGGFSEAFF
14	TRBV19	once	NA	CASSIQLAWETQYF
14	TRBV20-1	NA	NA	CSATGTFLSDIQYF
10	TRBV28	many	NA	CASSLNEQFF
18	TRBV6-2/TRBV6-3	few	TRBD2	CASTHQVSGGNFYNEQFF
15	TRBV6-5	NA	NA	CASSYVASSTDTQYF
15	TRBV7-9	NA	NA	CASSLAGSGAYEQYF
15	TRBV15	few	NA	CATSRGRLLLNEQFF
16	TRBV20-1	NA	TRBD2	CSARALSGTNTGELFF
13	TRBV29-1	few	NA	CSGGRDTYNEQFF
12	TRBV5-5	NA	NA	CASSLGIGEAFF
17	TRBV7-9	NA	NA	CASRLGPSDVSSYEQYF
16	TRBV4-3	few	TRBD1	CASSQEYRGKGETQYF
14	TRBV29-1	few	TRBD1	CSVARGTGPYEQYF
17	TRBV20-1	few	NA	CSASKGPQFSGANVLTF
16	TRBV3-1	few	NA	CASSQDTHTRRETQYF
16	TRBV6-2/TRBV6-3	few	NA	CASSWRGLHSNQPQHF
14	TRBV15	once	TRBD2	CATSTGLGTDTQYF
15	TRBV10-2	many	NA	CASSPRPSGANVLTF
17	TRBV10-3	NA	NA	CATMESLAGGDQETQYF
12	TRBV10-3	NA	NA	CAISESETEAFF
14	TRBV29-1	many	TRBD1	CSVALGQGMDIQYF
15	TRBV7-2	few	NA	CASSLSPGATYGYTF
13	TRBV20-1	many	NA	CSARDNRANEQFF
18	TRBV24-1	NA	TRBD2	CATSERLLAGGIQETQYF
15	TRBV7-2	few	NA	CASSFQARGSEKLFF
12	TRBV29-1	NA	NA	CSVGLRTDTQYF
14	TRBV28	few	NA	CASRGPADPGGYTF
15	TRBV6-2/TRBV6-3	NA	NA	CASSSTRGTSYEQYF
16	TRBV5-6	NA	NA	CASSLVGSSLTGELFF
12	TRBV12-3/TRBV12-4	few	NA	CASSLTRQPQHF
16	TRBV20-1	NA	TRBD1	CSARDLGTGQADTQYF
19	TRBV7-6	few	NA	CASSLVLGGQLFGTDTQYF
15	TRBV20-1	NA	NA	CSARDPLGVLETQYF
13	TRBV2	few	NA	CATQETEYNEQFF
17	TRBV2	NA	NA	CASSEYGQSSYNSPLHF
14	TRBV5-1	NA	NA	CASSSTGFYNEQFF
13	TRBV9	few	NA	CASSANTGFEQYF
13	TRBV7-9	NA	NA	CASSLGFGHEAFF
15	TRBV4-3	NA	TRBD1	CASTPGQASTDTQYF
11	TRBV18	NA	NA	CASSPSVEQYF
14	TRBV20-1	NA	NA	CSVLPPVHTDTQYF
15	TRBV23-1	NA	TRBD1	CASSQYTRGTGELFF
13	TRBV27	many	NA	CASSLSPHYEQYF
14	TRBV20-1	few	TRBD1	CSARTGGSTDTQYF
17	TRBV15	NA	NA	CATSQRLRGTGTDTQYF